This T cell receptor (beta chain) derives from a study of T cell repertoires in cytomegalovirus infection. Overall study results and limits: The response measured ex vivo was dominated by TCR beta clonotypes (HLA-C-restricted and CMV-specific).

In its sample, this clonotype was seen many times. As yet, its antigen is unknown. MiXCR was run by TCRdb on the reads, yielding one entry per CDR3 protein. The sample yields about 260,000 distinct CDR3 sequences, roughly 13% seen once. Deletions cut 0 bases from V and 1 base from J, with 10 bases between. Germline V gives CDR1 SGHVS, CDR2 FQNEAQ. This CDR3 has 16 amino acids. The sequence was collected from a human donor in good health (CMV status not recorded). Some clones in this sample may be carry-over from other donors' samples. V gene TRBV7-8 combines with J gene TRBJ1-5; D call uncertain. What was sequenced was PBMCs. CDR3 in DNA: TGTGCCAGCAGCTTAGCGTGGGCTGGGAGCAATCAGCCCCAGCATTTT. Amino acids: CASSLAWAGSNQPQHF.